This TCR beta chain was identified during a study of graft-versus-host responses after intestinal transplantation (dated by TCRdb to the early 2020s). About the study as a whole: Multivisceral, liver-intestinal, or isolated intestinal transplants were received by the recipients. A peak of at least 4% donor T cells among recipient peripheral blood mononuclear cells was the definition used for donor T cell macrochimerism. Graft-versus-host and host-versus-graft alloreactive T cell clones were tracked in the graft, circulation and bone marrow after intestinal transplantation using bulk TCR-beta CDR3 sequencing. Samples from a few later patients were sequenced in-house on an Illumina MiSeq with MiXCR processing rather than by the commercial service. All recipients received anti-thymocyte globulin induction followed by maintenance tacrolimus and steroids for around 3 years. A cohort of 20 to 25 intestinal transplant recipients, including one retransplant, was enrolled, and 3 patients lacking pretransplant specimens were excluded. Alloreactive clones were identified by sequencing pre-transplant mixed lymphocyte reaction products and comparing these products with unstimulated pre-transplant donor and recipient T cells. The paper's findings and limits, for the study overall: GvH clones were detected in recipient bone marrow, and some of these GvH clones were observed earlier in ileal mucosa or blood, consistent with an intestinal mucosal origin. Peak levels of circulating GvH clones were associated with declines in HvG clones early after transplant. Patients with donor T cell macrochimerism had high GvH to HvG T cell clonal ratios in their allografts. The conclusions were limited by the relatively low number and heterogeneity of the intestinal transplant patients.

To isolate intraepithelial and lamina propria lymphocytes from graft specimens, dithiothreitol, EDTA incubations and collagenase D digestion were used. Serial intestinal graft biopsy specimens collected up to 600 days after transplant underwent bulk TCR-beta sequencing. Based on the germline V gene, the CDR1 and CDR2 sequences are SGHAT and FQNNGV. Reading from cysteine to phenylalanine, the CDR3 counts 17 amino acids. CDR3 DNA is the only sequence kept; it has 51 bases, read in frame from the first base. Clipping removes 4 bases from V and 5 bases from J, with 15 as the unmatched junction base count. The library was produced with the immunoSEQ multiplex PCR assay. Adaptive Biotechnologies carried out high-throughput TCR-beta CDR3 sequencing of genomic DNA for most patients. The authors' pipeline ran thus. TCR sequencing data were retrieved from Adaptive's ImmunoSEQ software for 15 to 20 patients, whereas three other patients were processed with MiXCR and VDJtools. CDR3 nucleotide sequences shared between donor and recipient were removed because the origin of such sequences could not be assigned. To count as alloreactive, a clone needed at least 2-fold expansion over unstimulated cells and a minimum CFSE-low frequency of 0.002% (template counts) or 0.001% (read counts). Clones detected in sequenced pre-transplant spleen, lymph node, or MLR CFSE-low populations of the donor or recipient were defined as mappable. Cumulative frequency of alloreactive clones was calculated as a percentage of all sequences weighted by copy number. TCRdb took over this immuneACCESS table, retaining in-frame rearrangements with V and J assigned. Such tables are incomplete; in checked studies, under half of the missing clones stem from an unresolved V gene, and the remainder is unexplained. That table gives V, J and clone size, and the DNA gave D and trimming. The sample includes 14,000 or so clones, with approximately 80% observed a single time. The leading ten clones occupy over 3.5% of the sample.

The sample holds one count of this clone. Its antigen remains undetermined. Qualities for individual bases were not recorded, and no much larger clone is one base off. The sequence links TRBV11-2 to TRBJ2-5, with 8 junctional bases fitting TRBD1. This receptor was identified in a human patient who received an intestinal transplant, so some T cells may come from the graft donor. The sequencing used ileum tissue, collected about four weeks after intestinal transplant. The CDR3 loop reads CASSSILGQGTGETQYF. The DNA sequence is as follows: TGTGCCAGCAGCTCAATACTCGGACAGGGAACAGGGGAGACCCAGTACTTC.